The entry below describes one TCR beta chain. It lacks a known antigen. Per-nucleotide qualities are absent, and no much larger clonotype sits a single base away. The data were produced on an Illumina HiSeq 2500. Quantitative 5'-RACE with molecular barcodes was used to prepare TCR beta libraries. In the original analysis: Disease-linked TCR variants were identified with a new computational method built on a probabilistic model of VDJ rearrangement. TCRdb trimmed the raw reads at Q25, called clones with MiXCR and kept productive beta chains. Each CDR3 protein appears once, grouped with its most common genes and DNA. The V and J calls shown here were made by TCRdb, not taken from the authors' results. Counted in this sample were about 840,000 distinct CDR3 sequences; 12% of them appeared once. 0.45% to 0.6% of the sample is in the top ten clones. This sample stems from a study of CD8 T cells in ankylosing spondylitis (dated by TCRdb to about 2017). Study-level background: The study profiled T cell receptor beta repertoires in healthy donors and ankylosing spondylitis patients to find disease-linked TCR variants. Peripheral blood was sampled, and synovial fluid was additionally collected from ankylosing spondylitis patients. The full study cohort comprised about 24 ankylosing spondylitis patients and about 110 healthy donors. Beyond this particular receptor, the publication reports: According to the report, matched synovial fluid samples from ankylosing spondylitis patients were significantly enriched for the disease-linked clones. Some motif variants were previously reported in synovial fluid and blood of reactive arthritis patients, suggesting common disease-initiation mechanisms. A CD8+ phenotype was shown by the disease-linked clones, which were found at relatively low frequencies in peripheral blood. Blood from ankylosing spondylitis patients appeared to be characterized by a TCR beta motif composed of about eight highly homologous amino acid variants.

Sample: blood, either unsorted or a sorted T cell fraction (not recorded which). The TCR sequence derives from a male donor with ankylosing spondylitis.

The CDR3: CSASGTSGSRGEQFF. The DNA sequence is given as TGCAGTGCTAGCGGCACTAGCGGGAGTAGGGGTGAGCAGTTCTTC. In this chain, TRBV20-1 is recombined with TRBJ2-1; a stretch of 11 junction bases matches TRBD2. The CDR3 covers 15 residues, taking in both the cysteine and the phenylalanine. The kept DNA is CDR3 alone, 45 bases in frame from the first base. Trimming leaves V shorter by 3 bases and J shorter by 9 bases, with the junction holding 10 bases beyond the gene matches. Via the germline V gene (reference sequence), CDR1 is DFQATT and CDR2 SNEGSKA.